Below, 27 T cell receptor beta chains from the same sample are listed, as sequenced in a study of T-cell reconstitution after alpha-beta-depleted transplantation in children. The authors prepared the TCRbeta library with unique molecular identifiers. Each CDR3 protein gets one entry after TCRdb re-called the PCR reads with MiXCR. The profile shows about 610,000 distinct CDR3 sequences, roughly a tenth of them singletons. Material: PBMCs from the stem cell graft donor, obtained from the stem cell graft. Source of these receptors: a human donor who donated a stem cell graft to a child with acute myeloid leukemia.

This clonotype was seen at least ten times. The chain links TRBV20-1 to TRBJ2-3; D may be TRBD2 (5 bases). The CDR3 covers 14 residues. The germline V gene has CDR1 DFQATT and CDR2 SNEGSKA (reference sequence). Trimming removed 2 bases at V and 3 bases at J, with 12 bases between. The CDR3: CSARRYPGTDTQYF. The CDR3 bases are TGCAGTGCTAGACGCTACCCGGGGACAGATACGCAGTATTTT.

CDR3 sequence (DNA): TGTGCCAGCAGCCGGGCTCTGCTAGCGACGGTCACCGGGGAGCTGTTTTTT. Protein: CASSRALLATVTGELFF. This chain connects TRBV3-1 to TRBJ2-2; tentatively, D is TRBD2 (6 bases). V was pared by 4 bases and J by 4 bases, with 19 bases between. The CDR3 loop spans 17 amino acids. Germline V lookup: CDR1 LGHDT, CDR2 YNNKEL (reference sequence).

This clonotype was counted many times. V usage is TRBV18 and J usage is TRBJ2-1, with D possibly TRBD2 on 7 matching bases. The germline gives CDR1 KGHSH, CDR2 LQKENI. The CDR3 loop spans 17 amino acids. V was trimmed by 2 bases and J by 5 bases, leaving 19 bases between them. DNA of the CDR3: TGTGCCAGCTCACCAGGCGGGGGACAACTCCGAGACAATGAGCAGTTCTTC. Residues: CASSPGGGQLRDNEQFF.

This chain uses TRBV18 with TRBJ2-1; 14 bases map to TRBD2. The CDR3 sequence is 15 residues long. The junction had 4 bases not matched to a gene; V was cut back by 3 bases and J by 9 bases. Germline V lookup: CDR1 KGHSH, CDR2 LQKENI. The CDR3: CASSPGLAGEIEQFF. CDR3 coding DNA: TGTGCCAGCTCACCGGGACTAGCGGGAGAGATTGAGCAGTTCTTC.

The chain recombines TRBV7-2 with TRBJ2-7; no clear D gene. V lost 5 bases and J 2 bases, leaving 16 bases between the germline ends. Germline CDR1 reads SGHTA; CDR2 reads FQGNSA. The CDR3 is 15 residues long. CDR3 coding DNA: TGTGCCAGCAGCGCCACCATTATCGGTCCCTACGAGCAGTACTTC. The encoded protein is CASSATIIGPYEQYF.

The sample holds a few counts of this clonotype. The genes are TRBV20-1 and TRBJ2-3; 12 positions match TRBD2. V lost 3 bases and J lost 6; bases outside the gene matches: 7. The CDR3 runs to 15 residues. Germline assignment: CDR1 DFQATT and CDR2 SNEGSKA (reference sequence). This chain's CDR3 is CSARDTSGRFDTQYF. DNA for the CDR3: TGCAGTGCTAGGGATACTAGCGGGAGGTTCGATACGCAGTATTTT.

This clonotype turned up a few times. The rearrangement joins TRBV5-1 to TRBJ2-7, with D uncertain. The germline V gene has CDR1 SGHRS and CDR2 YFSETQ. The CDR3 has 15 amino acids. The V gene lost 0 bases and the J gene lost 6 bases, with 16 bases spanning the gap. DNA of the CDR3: TGCGCCAGCAGCTTGGCCGCCACTAATTTTGCCGAGCAGTACTTC. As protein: CASSLAATNFAEQYF.

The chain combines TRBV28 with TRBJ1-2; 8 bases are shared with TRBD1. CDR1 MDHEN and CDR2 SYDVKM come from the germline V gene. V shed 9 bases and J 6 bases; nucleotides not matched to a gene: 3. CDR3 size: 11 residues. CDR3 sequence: CARDRANGYTF. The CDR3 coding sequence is TGTGCCAGGGACAGGGCCAATGGCTACACCTTC.

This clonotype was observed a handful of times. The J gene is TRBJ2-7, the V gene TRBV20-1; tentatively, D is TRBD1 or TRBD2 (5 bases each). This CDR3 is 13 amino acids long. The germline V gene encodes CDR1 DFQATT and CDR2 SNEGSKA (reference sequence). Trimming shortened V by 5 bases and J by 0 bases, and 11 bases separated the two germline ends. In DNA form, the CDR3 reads TGCAGTGCTCGGGACCAAAGCTCCTACGAGCAGTACTTC. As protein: CSARDQSSYEQYF.

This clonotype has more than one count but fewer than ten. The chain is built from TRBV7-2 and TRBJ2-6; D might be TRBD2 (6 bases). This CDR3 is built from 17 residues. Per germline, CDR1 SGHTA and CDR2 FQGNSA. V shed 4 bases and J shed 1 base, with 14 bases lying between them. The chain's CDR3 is CASSWRAGMSGANVLTF. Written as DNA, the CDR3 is TGTGCCAGCAGCTGGAGGGCAGGGATGTCTGGGGCCAACGTCCTGACTTTC. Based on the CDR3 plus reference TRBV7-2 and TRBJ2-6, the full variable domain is GAGVSQSPSNKVTEKGKDVELRCDPISGHTALYWYRQSLGQGLEFLIYFQGNSAPDKSGLPSDRFSAERTGGSVSTLTIQRTQQEDSAVYLCASSWRAGMSGANVLTFGAGSRLTVL.

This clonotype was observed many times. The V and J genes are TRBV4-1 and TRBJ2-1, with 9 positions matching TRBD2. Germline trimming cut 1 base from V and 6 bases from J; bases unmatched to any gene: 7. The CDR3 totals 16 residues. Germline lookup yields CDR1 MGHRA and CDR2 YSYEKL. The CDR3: CASSQGLTSGFNEQFF. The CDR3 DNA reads TGCGCCAGCAGCCAAGGGTTAACTAGCGGGTTCAATGAGCAGTTCTTC.

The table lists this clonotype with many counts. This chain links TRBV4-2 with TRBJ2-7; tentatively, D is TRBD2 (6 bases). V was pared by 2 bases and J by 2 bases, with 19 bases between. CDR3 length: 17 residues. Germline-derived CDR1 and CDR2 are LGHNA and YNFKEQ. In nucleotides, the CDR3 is TGTGCCAGCAGCCAATCCGAGTCACTAGGAGGGACCTACGAGCAGTACTTC. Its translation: CASSQSESLGGTYEQYF.

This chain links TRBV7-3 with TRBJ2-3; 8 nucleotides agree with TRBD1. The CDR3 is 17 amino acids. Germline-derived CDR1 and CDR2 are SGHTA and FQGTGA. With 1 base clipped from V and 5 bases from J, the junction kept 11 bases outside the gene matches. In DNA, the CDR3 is TGTGCCAGCAGCTTAATGGCCGGCAGGGGGCGTCAAGATACGCAGTATTTT. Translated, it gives CASSLMAGRGRQDTQYF.

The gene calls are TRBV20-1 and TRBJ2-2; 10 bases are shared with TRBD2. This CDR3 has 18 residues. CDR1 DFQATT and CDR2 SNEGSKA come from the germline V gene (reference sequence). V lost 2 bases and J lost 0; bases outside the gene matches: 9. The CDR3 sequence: CSARSLAGGPANTGELFF. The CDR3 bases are TGCAGTGCTAGATCTTTAGCGGGAGGACCCGCGAACACCGGGGAGCTGTTTTTT.

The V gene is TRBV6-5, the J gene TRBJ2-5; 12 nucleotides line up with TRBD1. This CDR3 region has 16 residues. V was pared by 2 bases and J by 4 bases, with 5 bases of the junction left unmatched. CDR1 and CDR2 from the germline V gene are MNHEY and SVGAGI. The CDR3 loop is CASSYRDRGRTETQYF. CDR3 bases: TGTGCCAGCAGTTACCGGGACAGGGGGCGCACAGAGACCCAGTACTTC.

For the CDR3, the DNA is TGCGCCAGCAGCTTGGCTTCAGGGGAAGAGACCCAGTACTTC. Translated, it gives CASSLASGEETQYF. V and J are TRBV5-1 and TRBJ2-5; weak D call: TRBD1 (6 bases). V was cut by 0 bases and J by 3 bases, with 9 bases left in between. CDR1 is SGHRS, CDR2 YFSETQ, per germline. The CDR3 is made up of 14 amino acids.

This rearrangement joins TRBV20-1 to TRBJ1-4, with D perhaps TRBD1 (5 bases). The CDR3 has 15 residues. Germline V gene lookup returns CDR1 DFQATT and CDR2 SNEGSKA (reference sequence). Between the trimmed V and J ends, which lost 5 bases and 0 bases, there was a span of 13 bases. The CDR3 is CSAPGTQATNEKLFF. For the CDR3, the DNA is TGCAGTGCTCCCGGGACCCAGGCAACTAATGAAAAACTGTTTTTT.

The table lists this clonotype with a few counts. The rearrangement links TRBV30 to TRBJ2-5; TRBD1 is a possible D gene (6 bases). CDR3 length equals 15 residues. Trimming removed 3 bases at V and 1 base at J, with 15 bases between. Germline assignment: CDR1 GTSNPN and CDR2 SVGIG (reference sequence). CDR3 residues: CAWSRQVTAQETQYF. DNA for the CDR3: TGTGCCTGGAGCCGACAGGTGACAGCCCAAGAGACCCAGTACTTC. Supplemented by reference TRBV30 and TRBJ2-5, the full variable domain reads SQTIHQWPATLVQPVGSPLSLECTVEGTSNPNLYWYRQAAGRGLQLLFYSVGIGQISSEVPQNLSASRPQDRQFILSSKKLLLSDSGFYLCAWSRQVTAQETQYFGPGTRLLVL.

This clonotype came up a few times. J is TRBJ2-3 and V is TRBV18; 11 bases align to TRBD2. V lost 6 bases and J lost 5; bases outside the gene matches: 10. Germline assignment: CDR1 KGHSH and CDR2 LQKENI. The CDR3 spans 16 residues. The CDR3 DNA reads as TGTGCCAGCTCCCAGACTAGCGGGATCTCGCAAGATACGCAGTATTTT. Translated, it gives CASSQTSGISQDTQYF.

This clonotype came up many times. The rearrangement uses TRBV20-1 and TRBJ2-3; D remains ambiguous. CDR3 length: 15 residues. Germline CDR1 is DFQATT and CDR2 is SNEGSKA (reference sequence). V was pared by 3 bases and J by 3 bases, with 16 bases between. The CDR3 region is CSARPSGRSTDTQYF. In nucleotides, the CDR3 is TGCAGTGCTAGGCCGTCTGGGCGAAGTACAGATACGCAGTATTTT.

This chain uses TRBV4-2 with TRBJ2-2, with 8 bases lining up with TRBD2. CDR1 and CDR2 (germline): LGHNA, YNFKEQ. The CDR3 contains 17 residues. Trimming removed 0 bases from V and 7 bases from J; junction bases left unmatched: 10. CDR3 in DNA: TGTGCCAGCAGCCAAGATTTCGGGAGGGCCGTCGGCGGGGAGCTGTTTTTT. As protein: CASSQDFGRAVGGELFF.

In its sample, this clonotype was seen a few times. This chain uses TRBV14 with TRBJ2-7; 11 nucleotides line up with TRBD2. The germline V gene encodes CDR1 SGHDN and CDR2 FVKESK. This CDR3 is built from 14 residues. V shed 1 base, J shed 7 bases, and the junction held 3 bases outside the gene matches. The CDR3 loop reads CASSQARLAGEQYF. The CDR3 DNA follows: TGTGCCAGCAGCCAAGCTCGACTAGCGGGAGAGCAGTACTTC.

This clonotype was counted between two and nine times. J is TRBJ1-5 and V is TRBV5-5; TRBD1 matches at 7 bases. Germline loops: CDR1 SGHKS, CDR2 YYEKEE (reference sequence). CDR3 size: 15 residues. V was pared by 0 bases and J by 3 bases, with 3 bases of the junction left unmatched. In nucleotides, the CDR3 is TGTGCCAGCAGCTTGGCCAGGGGGTTCAATCAGCCCCAGCATTTT. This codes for CASSLARGFNQPQHF.

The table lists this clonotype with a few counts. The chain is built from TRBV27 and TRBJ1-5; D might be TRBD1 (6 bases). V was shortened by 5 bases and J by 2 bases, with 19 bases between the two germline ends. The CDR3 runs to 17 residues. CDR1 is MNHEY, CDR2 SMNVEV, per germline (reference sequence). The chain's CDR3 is CASSITGVGGRNQPQHF. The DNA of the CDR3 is TGTGCCAGCAGTATTACCGGGGTGGGGGGGCGCAATCAGCCCCAGCATTTT.

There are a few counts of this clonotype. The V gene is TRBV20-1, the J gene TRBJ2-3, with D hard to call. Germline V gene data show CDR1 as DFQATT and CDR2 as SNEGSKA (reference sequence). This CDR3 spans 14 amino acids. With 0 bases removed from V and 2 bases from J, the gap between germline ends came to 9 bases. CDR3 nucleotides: TGCAGTGCTAGAGATCAAGGGTACACAGATACGCAGTATTTT. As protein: CSARDQGYTDTQYF.

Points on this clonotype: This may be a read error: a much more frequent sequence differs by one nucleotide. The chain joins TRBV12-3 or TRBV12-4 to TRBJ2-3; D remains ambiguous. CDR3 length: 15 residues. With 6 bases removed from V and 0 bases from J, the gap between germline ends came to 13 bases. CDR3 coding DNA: TGTGCCAGCAGCGCGGCACTAACGAGCACAGATACGCAGTATTTT. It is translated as CASSAALTSTDTQYF.

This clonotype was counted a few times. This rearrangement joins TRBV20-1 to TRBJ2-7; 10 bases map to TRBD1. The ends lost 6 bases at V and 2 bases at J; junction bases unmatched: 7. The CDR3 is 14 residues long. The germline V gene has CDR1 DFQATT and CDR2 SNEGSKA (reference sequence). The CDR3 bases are TGCAGTGCCCAGCCGGGGACAGGGGCCTACGAGCAGTACTTC. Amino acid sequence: CSAQPGTGAYEQYF.